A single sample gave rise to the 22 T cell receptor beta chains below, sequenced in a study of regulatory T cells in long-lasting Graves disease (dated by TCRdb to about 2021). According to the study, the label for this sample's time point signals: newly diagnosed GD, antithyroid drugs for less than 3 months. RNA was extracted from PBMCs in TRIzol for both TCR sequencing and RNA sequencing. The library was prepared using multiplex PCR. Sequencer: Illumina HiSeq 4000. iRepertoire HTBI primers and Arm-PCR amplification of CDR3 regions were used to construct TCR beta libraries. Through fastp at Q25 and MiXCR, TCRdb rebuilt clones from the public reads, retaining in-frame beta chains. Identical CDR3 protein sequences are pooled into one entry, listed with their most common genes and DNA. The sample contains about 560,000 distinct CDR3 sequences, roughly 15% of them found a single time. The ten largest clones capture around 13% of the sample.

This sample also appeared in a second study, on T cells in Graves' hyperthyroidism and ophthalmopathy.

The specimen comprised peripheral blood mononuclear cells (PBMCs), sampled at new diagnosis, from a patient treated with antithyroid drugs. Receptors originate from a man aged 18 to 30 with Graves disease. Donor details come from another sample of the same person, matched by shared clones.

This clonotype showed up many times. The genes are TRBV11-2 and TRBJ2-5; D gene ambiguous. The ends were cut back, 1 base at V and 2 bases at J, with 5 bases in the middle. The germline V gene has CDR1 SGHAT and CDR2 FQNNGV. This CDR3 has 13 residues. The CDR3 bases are TGTGCCAGCAGCTTAGGTTTTCAAGAGACCCAGTACTTC. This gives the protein CASSLGFQETQYF.

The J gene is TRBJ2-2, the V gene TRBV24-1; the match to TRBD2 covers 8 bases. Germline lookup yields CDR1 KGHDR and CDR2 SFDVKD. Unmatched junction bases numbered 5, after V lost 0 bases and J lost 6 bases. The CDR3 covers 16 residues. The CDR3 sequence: CATSDLSVGGAGELFF. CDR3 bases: TGTGCCACCAGTGATTTGTCTGTCGGGGGGGCCGGGGAGCTGTTTTTT.

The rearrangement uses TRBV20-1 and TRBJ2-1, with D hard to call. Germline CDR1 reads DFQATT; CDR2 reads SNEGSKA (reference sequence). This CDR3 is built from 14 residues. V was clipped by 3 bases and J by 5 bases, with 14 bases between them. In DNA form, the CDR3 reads TGCAGTGCTAGCTGGAGTCTAGATCACAATGAGCAGTTCTTC. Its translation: CSASWSLDHNEQFF.

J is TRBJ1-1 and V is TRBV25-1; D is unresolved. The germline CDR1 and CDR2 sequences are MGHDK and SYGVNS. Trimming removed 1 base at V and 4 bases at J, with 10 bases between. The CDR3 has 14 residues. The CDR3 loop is CASSESGYPTEAFF. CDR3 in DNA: TGTGCCAGCAGTGAATCGGGGTATCCCACTGAAGCTTTCTTT.

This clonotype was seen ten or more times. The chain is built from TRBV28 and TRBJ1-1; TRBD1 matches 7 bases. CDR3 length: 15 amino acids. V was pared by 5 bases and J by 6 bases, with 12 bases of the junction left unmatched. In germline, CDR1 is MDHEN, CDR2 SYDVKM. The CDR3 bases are TGTGCCAGCAGTCCCGACAGGGTGCACTCATCTGAAGCTTTCTTT. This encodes CASSPDRVHSSEAFF. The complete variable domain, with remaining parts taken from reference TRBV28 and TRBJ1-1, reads DVKVTQSSRYLVKRTGEKVFLECVQDMDHENMFWYRQDPGLGLRLIYFSYDVKMKEKGDIPEGYSVSREKKERFSLILESASTNQTSMYLCASSPDRVHSSEAFFGQGTRLTVV.

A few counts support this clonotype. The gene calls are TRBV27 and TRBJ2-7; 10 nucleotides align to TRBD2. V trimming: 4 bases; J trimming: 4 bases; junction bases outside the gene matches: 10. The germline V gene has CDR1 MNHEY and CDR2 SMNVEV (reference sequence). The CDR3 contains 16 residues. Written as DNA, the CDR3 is TGTGCCAGCAGTTACAGCGGGAGGGGGAACTGGTACGAGCAGTACTTC. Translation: CASSYSGRGNWYEQYF.

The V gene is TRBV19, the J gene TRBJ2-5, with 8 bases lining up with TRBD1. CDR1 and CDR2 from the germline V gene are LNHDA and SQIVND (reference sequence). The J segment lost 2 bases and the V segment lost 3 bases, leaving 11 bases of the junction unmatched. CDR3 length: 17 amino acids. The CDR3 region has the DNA TGTGCCAGTAGTATTCCCGCCGGGACAGGATTACAAGAGACCCAGTACTTC. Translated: CASSIPAGTGLQETQYF. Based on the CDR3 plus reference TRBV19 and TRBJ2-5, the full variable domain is DGGITQSPKYLFRKEGQNVTLSCEQNLNHDAMYWYRQDPGQGLRLIYYSQIVNDFQKGDIAEGYSVSREKKESFPLTVTSAQKNPTAFYLCASSIPAGTGLQETQYFGPGTRLLVL.

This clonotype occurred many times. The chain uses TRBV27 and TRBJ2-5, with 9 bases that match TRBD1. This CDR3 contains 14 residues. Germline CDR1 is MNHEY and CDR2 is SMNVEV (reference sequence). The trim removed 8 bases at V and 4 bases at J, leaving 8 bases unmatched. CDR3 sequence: CASGKGTGRETQYF. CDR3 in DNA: TGTGCCAGCGGTAAAGGGACAGGGCGAGAGACCCAGTACTTC.

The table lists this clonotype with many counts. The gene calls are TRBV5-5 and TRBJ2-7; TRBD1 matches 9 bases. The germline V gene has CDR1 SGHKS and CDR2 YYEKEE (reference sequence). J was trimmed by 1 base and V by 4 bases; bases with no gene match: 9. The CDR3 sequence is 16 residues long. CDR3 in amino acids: CASSPAATGGSYEQYF. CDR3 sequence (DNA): TGTGCCAGCAGCCCTGCTGCGACAGGGGGTTCCTACGAGCAGTACTTC. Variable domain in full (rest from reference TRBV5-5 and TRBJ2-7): DAGVTQSPTHLIKTRGQQVTLRCSPISGHKSVSWYQQVLGQGPQFIFQYYEKEERGRGNFPDRFSARQFPNYSSELNVNALLLGDSALYLCASSPAATGGSYEQYFGPGTRLTVT.

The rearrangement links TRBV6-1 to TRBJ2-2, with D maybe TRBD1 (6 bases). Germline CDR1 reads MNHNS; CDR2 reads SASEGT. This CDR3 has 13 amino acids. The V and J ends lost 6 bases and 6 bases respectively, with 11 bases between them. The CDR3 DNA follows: TGTGCCAGCAGGCAGGGGTGGGCCGGGGAGCTGTTTTTT. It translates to CASRQGWAGELFF.

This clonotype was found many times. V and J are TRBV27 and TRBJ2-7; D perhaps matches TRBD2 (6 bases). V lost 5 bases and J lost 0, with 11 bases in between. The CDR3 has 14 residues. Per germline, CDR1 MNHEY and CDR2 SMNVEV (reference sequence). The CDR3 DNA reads TGTGCCAGCAGTCCAGCGGGTAGCTCCTACGAGCAGTACTTC. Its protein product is CASSPAGSSYEQYF.

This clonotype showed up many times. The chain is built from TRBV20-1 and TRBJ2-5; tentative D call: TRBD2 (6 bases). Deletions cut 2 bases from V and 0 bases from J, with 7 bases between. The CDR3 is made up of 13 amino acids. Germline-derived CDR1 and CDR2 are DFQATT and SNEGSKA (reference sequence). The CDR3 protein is CSARRGDQETQYF. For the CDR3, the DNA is TGCAGTGCTAGACGCGGGGACCAAGAGACCCAGTACTTC.

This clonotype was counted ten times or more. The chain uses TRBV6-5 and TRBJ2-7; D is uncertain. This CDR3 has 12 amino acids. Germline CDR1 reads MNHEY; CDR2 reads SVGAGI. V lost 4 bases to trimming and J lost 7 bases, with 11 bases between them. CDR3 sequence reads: CASSSDLGEQYF. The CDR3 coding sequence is TGTGCCAGCAGTTCGGACCTAGGGGAGCAGTACTTC.

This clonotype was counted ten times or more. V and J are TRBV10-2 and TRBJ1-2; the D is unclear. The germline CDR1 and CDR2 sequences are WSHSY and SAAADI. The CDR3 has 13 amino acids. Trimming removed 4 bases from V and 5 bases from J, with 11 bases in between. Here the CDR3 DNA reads TGCGCCAGCAGTGTCGAGCAGGCGTATGGCTACACCTTC. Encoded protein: CASSVEQAYGYTF.

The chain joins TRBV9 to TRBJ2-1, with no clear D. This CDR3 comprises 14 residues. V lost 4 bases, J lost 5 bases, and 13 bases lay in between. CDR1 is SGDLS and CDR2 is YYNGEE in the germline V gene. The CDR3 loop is CASSSIDRNNEQFF. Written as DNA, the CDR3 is TGTGCCAGCAGCTCCATCGATCGTAACAATGAGCAGTTCTTC.

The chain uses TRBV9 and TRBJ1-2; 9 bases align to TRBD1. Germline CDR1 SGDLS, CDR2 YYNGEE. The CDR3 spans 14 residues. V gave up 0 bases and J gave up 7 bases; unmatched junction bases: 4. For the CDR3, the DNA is TGTGCCAGCAGCGTAGAGGACAGGGGCCTTGGCTACACCTTC. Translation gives CASSVEDRGLGYTF.

The chain's CDR3 is CASSPPLADTVYSPLHF. DNA for the CDR3: TGTGCCAGCTCACCACCGTTGGCCGACACAGTGTACTCACCCCTCCACTTT. The gene calls are TRBV18 and TRBJ1-6, with no clear D. Trimming removed 0 bases at V and 10 bases at J, with 19 bases between. Looked up from germline, CDR1 is KGHSH and CDR2 is LQKENI. The CDR3 is 17 residues long.

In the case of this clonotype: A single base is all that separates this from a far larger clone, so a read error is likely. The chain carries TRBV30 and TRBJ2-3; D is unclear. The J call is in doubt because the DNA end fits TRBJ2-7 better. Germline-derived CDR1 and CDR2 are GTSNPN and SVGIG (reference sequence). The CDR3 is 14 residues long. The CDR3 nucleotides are TGTGCCTGGACTGTTTCGGTGAGAACCTACGAGCAGTACTTC. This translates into CAWTVSVRTYEQYF.

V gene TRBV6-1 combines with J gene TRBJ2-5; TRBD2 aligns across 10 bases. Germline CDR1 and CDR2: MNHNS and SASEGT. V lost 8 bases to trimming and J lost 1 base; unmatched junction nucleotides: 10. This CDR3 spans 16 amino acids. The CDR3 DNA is TGTGCCAGCGTTCGGGCCCCTAGCGGGAGCCAAGAGACCCAGTACTTC. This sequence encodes CASVRAPSGSQETQYF.

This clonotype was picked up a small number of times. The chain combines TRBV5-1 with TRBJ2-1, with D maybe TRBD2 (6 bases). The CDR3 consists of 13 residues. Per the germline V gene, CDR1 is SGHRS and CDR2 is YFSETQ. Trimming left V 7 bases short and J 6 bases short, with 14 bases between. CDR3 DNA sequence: TGCGCCAGCGGCTCGGGAGTGGGCAATGAGCAGTTCTTC. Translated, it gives CASGSGVGNEQFF.

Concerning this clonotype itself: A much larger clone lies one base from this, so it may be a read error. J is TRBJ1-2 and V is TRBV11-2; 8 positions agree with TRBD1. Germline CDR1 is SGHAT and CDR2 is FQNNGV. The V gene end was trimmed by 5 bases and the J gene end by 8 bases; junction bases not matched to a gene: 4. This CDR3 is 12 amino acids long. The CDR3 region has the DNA TGTGCCAGCAGCCCGACAGGGGAAGGCTACACCTTC. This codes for CASSPTGEGYTF.

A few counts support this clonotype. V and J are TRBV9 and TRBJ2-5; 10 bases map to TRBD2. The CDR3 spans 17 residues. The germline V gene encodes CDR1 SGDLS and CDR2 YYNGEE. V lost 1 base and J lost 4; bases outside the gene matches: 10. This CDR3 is CASSVRGEAGGGETQYF. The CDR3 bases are TGTGCCAGCAGCGTAAGAGGAGAAGCGGGAGGGGGAGAGACCCAGTACTTC.